The rows below give T cell receptor beta chains drawn from one sample of a study of T cells in Graves' hyperthyroidism and ophthalmopathy. TCRdb fed the multiplex PCR reads into MiXCR, producing one record per CDR3 protein. This table holds about 610,000 distinct CDR3 sequences, 35% to 55% found once. The sequenced sample was peripheral blood or thyroid tissue (not recorded which). These receptors were taken from a young woman with Graves' hyperthyroidism. The CDR3 runs from the conserved cysteine through the conserved F or W. Fields, in order: V gene, D gene, clone size, J gene, CDR3 DNA, CDR3 protein. D genes are given only for firm matches. Expanded clones get a size class; other rows say once, few or many, or leave the size out.

v_call: TRBV19
d_call: TRBD2
clone_size: -
j_call: TRBJ2-3
cdr3_nt: TGTGCCAGTAAACCAGCGGGGAACACAGATACGCAGTATTTT
cdr3_aa: CASKPAGNTDTQYF

v_call: TRBV12-3/TRBV12-4
d_call: TRBD1
clone_size: many
j_call: TRBJ2-7
cdr3_nt: TGTGCCAGCAGCCTAGGGGGACAGGGTCTCTACGAGCAGTACTTC
cdr3_aa: CASSLGGQGLYEQYF

v_call: TRBV3-1
d_call: -
clone_size: many
j_call: TRBJ2-7
cdr3_nt: TGTGCCAGCAGCCAAGGGTCACTAGTTGGCCGCGAGCAGTACTTC
cdr3_aa: CASSQGSLVGREQYF

v_call: TRBV12-3/TRBV12-4
d_call: TRBD2
clone_size: -
j_call: TRBJ2-7
cdr3_nt: TGTGCCAGCAGTTACCTACTAGCGGGAGGGAGCTCCTACGAGCAGTACTTC
cdr3_aa: CASSYLLAGGSSYEQYF

v_call: TRBV6-6
d_call: TRBD2
clone_size: many
j_call: TRBJ2-7
cdr3_nt: TGTGCCAGCAGTTACTTAGCGGGCGACTCCTACGAGCAGTACTTC
cdr3_aa: CASSYLAGDSYEQYF

v_call: TRBV24-1
d_call: -
clone_size: -
j_call: TRBJ1-5
cdr3_nt: TGTGCCACCAGTGATGGGAATGAGCCCCAGCATTTT
cdr3_aa: CATSDGNEPQHF

v_call: TRBV5-1
d_call: -
clone_size: many
j_call: TRBJ1-2
cdr3_nt: TGCGCCAGCAGGATTGGGGACTATGGCTACACCTTC
cdr3_aa: CASRIGDYGYTF

v_call: TRBV10-3
d_call: TRBD2
clone_size: -
j_call: TRBJ2-7
cdr3_nt: TGTGCCGTCCAAGGGAGGGTATCCTACGAGCAGTACTTC
cdr3_aa: CAVQGRVSYEQYF

v_call: TRBV29-1
d_call: TRBD1
clone_size: -
j_call: TRBJ1-1
cdr3_nt: TGCAGCGTGGGACAGGGTGGGATTAAGGACACTGAAGCTTTCTTT
cdr3_aa: CSVGQGGIKDTEAFF

v_call: TRBV20-1
d_call: -
clone_size: few
j_call: TRBJ2-3
cdr3_nt: TGCAGTGCTAGAGATGTTTCTAGCACAGATACGCAGTATTTT
cdr3_aa: CSARDVSSTDTQYF

v_call: TRBV29-1
d_call: -
clone_size: many
j_call: TRBJ2-2
cdr3_nt: TGCAGCGCCCGGGGACTCAGGCCCGGGGAGCTGTTTTTT
cdr3_aa: CSARGLRPGELFF

v_call: TRBV7-6
d_call: TRBD2
clone_size: -
j_call: TRBJ2-7
cdr3_nt: TGTGCCAGCAGCCGACGATTGGGCGGGAGGGCGAATGAGCAGTACTTC
cdr3_aa: CASSRRLGGRANEQYF

v_call: TRBV7-9
d_call: -
clone_size: -
j_call: TRBJ1-2
cdr3_nt: TGTGCCAGCAGCTTAGTTCAGATGGGCTACACCTTC
cdr3_aa: CASSLVQMGYTF

v_call: TRBV7-9
d_call: TRBD1
clone_size: many
j_call: TRBJ2-6
cdr3_nt: TGTGCCAGCAGCGAAGGACAGGGACCTGGGGCCAACGTCCTGACTTTC
cdr3_aa: CASSEGQGPGANVLTF

v_call: TRBV25-1
d_call: -
clone_size: many
j_call: TRBJ2-7
cdr3_nt: TGTGCCAGCAGTGCTGGACTGGTACCGGGCCCCCGAACGTACGAGCAGTACTTC
cdr3_aa: CASSAGLVPGPRTYEQYF

v_call: TRBV7-8
d_call: TRBD2
clone_size: -
j_call: TRBJ2-6
cdr3_nt: TGTGCCAGCAGCGCCGGGACTAGCGGGAGGGCCAACGTCCTGACTTTC
cdr3_aa: CASSAGTSGRANVLTF

v_call: TRBV20-1
d_call: -
clone_size: many
j_call: TRBJ1-5
cdr3_nt: TGCAGTGCTAGAGAACAGGGTGGCAATCAGCCCCAGCATTTT
cdr3_aa: CSAREQGGNQPQHF

v_call: TRBV4-1
d_call: -
clone_size: many
j_call: TRBJ2-5
cdr3_nt: TGCGCCAGCAGCCAAGGCAGGCTCCAAGAGACCCAGTACTTC
cdr3_aa: CASSQGRLQETQYF

v_call: TRBV4-1
d_call: TRBD1
clone_size: many
j_call: TRBJ2-7
cdr3_nt: TGCGCCAGCAGCCAGGTACAGGGGACGACCTACGAGCAGTACTTC
cdr3_aa: CASSQVQGTTYEQYF

v_call: TRBV29-1
d_call: -
clone_size: once
j_call: TRBJ1-1
cdr3_nt: TGCAGCCAATCTATCGGCATGAACACTGAAGCTTTCTTT
cdr3_aa: CSQSIGMNTEAFF

v_call: TRBV7-9
d_call: -
clone_size: -
j_call: TRBJ2-7
cdr3_nt: TGTGCCAGCAGCTCGACAGACTACAGGATCAACGAGCAGTACTTC
cdr3_aa: CASSSTDYRINEQYF

v_call: TRBV20-1
d_call: TRBD2
clone_size: few
j_call: TRBJ2-1
cdr3_nt: TGCAGTGCTAGGACTAGCGGGACCTACAATGAGCAGTTCTTC
cdr3_aa: CSARTSGTYNEQFF

v_call: TRBV5-4
d_call: -
clone_size: -
j_call: TRBJ1-2
cdr3_nt: TGTGCCAGCAGCGTGCAGGGTTATTCGCATGGCTACACCTTC
cdr3_aa: CASSVQGYSHGYTF

v_call: TRBV2
d_call: -
clone_size: -
j_call: TRBJ2-7
cdr3_nt: TGTGCCAGCAGTGAAGAGGAGGAGCAGTACTTC
cdr3_aa: CASSEEEEQYF

v_call: TRBV19
d_call: -
clone_size: -
j_call: TRBJ1-6
cdr3_nt: TGTGCCAGTAGTATGGCAGGTTCGAATTCACCCCTCCACTTT
cdr3_aa: CASSMAGSNSPLHF

v_call: TRBV20-1
d_call: -
clone_size: -
j_call: TRBJ2-5
cdr3_nt: TGCAGTGCTAGAGATACGAGACAGGGACTCCAAGAGACCCAGTACTTC
cdr3_aa: CSARDTRQGLQETQYF